Listed here are 28 T cell receptor beta chains from one sample, sequenced in a study of blood T cells in healthy people across ages. Sample-barcoded 5' priming and a J-beta primer mix drove a second PCR of about 6 to 12 cycles. MiXCR, applied by TCRdb to the 5' RACE reads, yields one record per CDR3 protein. The sample records hundreds of thousands of distinct CDR3 sequences, 46% being singletons. What was sequenced was blood. These receptor sequences come from a man aged 80 or over in good health.

This clonotype was seen a handful of times. The V gene is TRBV5-1, the J gene TRBJ1-2; D uncertain. V shed 6 bases and J shed 4 bases, with 16 bases lying between them. The CDR3 covers 14 residues. Germline V gene data show CDR1 as SGHRS and CDR2 as YFSETQ. CDR3 sequence reads: CASTSTPGGYGYTF. CDR3 bases: TGCGCCAGCACCTCAACCCCTGGAGGCTATGGCTACACCTTC.

This clonotype was detected a few times. This sequence joins TRBV2 and TRBJ2-1, with 9 bases identical to TRBD1. Germline CDR1 is SNHLY and CDR2 is FYNNEI. There are 14 residues in the CDR3. The ends lost 10 bases at V and 8 bases at J; junction bases unmatched: 12. The CDR3 loop reads CANKQGANSHEQFF. The CDR3 bases are TGTGCCAACAAACAGGGGGCGAATTCCCATGAGCAGTTCTTC.

The chain couples TRBV15 to TRBJ2-3; TRBD2 matches at 8 bases. The CDR3 has 17 residues. Germline assignment: CDR1 LNHNV and CDR2 YYDKDF (reference sequence). Losses at the gene ends were 0 bases for V and 4 bases for J; bases not matched to a gene: 9. The CDR3 coding sequence is TGTGCCACCAGCAGAGATTCAAGCGGGAGTAGTCCAGATACGCAGTATTTT. Translation: CATSRDSSGSSPDTQYF.

In its sample, this clonotype was seen many times. V gene TRBV3-1 combines with J gene TRBJ2-1; D unclear. Trimming left V 3 bases short and J 6 bases short, with 15 bases between. Germline CDR1 reads LGHDT; CDR2 reads YNNKEL (reference sequence). This CDR3 spans 15 amino acids. In nucleotides, the CDR3 is TGTGCCAGCAGCCAGGGCCATTTGACTGGCAATGAGCAGTTCTTC. It encodes CASSQGHLTGNEQFF.

This clonotype was picked up many times. The J gene is TRBJ2-5, the V gene TRBV29-1; D gene unclear. Per germline, CDR1 SQVTM and CDR2 ANQGSEA. This CDR3 has 11 residues. V lost 7 bases, J lost 5 bases, and 11 bases lay in between. The CDR3: CSAEGKETQYF. The CDR3 DNA sequence: TGCAGCGCCGAAGGCAAGGAGACCCAGTACTTC. The whole variable domain, filled in from reference TRBV29-1 and TRBJ2-5, reads SAVISQKPSRDICQRGTSLTIQCQVDSQVTMMFWYRQQPGQSLTLIATANQGSEATYESGFVIDKFPISRPNLTFSTLTVSNMSPEDSSIYLCSAEGKETQYFGPGTRLLVL.

This clonotype was picked up one time. This chain joins TRBV29-1 and TRBJ2-5; TRBD2 matches at 11 bases. Germline assignment: CDR1 SQVTM and CDR2 ANQGSEA. This CDR3 is built from 13 residues. V trimming: 7 bases; J trimming: 7 bases; junction bases outside the gene matches: 8. The CDR3 is CSGGTSGVRTQYF. The DNA for the CDR3 is TGCAGCGGGGGGACTAGCGGCGTAAGGACCCAGTACTTC.

In its sample, this clonotype was seen a few times. The chain couples TRBV15 to TRBJ2-7; TRBD1 is a possible D gene (5 bases). CDR1 and CDR2 from the germline V gene are LNHNV and YYDKDF (reference sequence). The V end lost 3 bases, the J end lost 6 bases, and 9 bases lay between the germline ends. The CDR3 extends over 12 amino acids. The CDR3 coding sequence is TGTGCCACCAGCAGGCCCAGGGCCGAGCAGTACTTC. Translated, it gives CATSRPRAEQYF.

The V gene is TRBV5-1, the J gene TRBJ2-3; TRBD1 matches at 11 bases. V trimming: 1 base; J trimming: 3 bases; junction bases outside the gene matches: 7. The CDR3 runs to 17 residues. CDR1 SGHRS and CDR2 YFSETQ come from the germline V gene. CDR3 DNA sequence: TGCGCCAGCAGCTTGAAATACGGGACAGGGGGTACAGATACGCAGTATTTT. Residues: CASSLKYGTGGTDTQYF.

The V call is TRBV6-2 or TRBV6-3, the J call TRBJ1-4; no clear D. V was shortened by 6 bases and J by 14 bases, with 19 bases between the two germline ends. From germline, CDR1 is MNHEY and CDR2 SVGEGT. The length of the CDR3 is 13 residues. CDR3 residues: CASRPDGANYLFF. CDR3 nucleotides: TGTGCCAGCAGGCCAGACGGTGCCAACTATCTGTTTTTT.

V is TRBV20-1 and J is TRBJ1-1; no reliable D call. V lost 4 bases to trimming and J lost 4 bases, with 13 bases between them. Germline CDR1 and CDR2: DFQATT and SNEGSKA (reference sequence). This CDR3 spans 13 amino acids. The CDR3 is CSATPTVGTEAFF. CDR3 in DNA: TGCAGTGCTACCCCCACGGTAGGCACTGAAGCTTTCTTT.

The chain combines TRBV7-2 with TRBJ2-7; 7 bases agree with TRBD1. The CDR3 runs 12 residues. Germline V CDR1 and CDR2: SGHTA, FQGNSA. V gave up 5 bases and J gave up 6 bases; unmatched junction bases: 4. The CDR3 coding sequence is TGTGCCAGCAGCCCCGGGACAGTCGAGCAGTACTTC. Translating gives CASSPGTVEQYF.

This clonotype was counted between two and nine times. V gene TRBV27 combines with J gene TRBJ2-5; 9 bases are shared with TRBD1. The CDR3 is made up of 16 amino acids. CDR1 and CDR2 (germline): MNHEY, SMNVEV (reference sequence). The V segment lost 4 bases and the J segment 1 base; nucleotides outside the gene matches: 7. CDR3 sequence: CASSSYDRGGQETQYF. The CDR3 bases are TGTGCCAGCAGTTCCTACGACAGGGGGGGCCAAGAGACCCAGTACTTC.

This clonotype was recorded many times. The V gene is TRBV6-6, the J gene TRBJ2-4, with D possibly being TRBD2 (5 bases). Trimming removed 4 bases at V and 2 bases at J, with 12 bases between. This CDR3 is 15 amino acids long. Germline V gene data show CDR1 as MNHNY and CDR2 as SVGAGI (reference sequence). The CDR3 DNA follows: TGTGCCAGCAGTTCCCAGGCCGGGACCAAAAACATTCAGTACTTC. The encoded protein is CASSSQAGTKNIQYF.

This clonotype was seen more than once but under ten times. The V gene is TRBV15, the J gene TRBJ1-2, with D perhaps TRBD1 (5 bases). V was cut by 1 base and J by 3 bases, with 9 bases left in between. Germline lookup yields CDR1 LNHNV and CDR2 YYDKDF (reference sequence). CDR3 length: 14 residues. The CDR3 protein is CATSRGGGDYGYTF. The CDR3 DNA reads TGTGCCACCAGCAGAGGGGGCGGAGACTATGGCTACACCTTC.

V gene TRBV5-1 combines with J gene TRBJ2-1; 8 bases line up with TRBD2. V shed 3 bases, J shed 6 bases, and the junction held 5 bases outside the gene matches. The CDR3 extends over 14 amino acids. Germline CDR1 reads SGHRS; CDR2 reads YFSETQ. CDR3 residues: CASSSLRGGNEQFF. CDR3 bases: TGCGCCAGCAGCTCCCTCCGGGGGGGCAATGAGCAGTTCTTC. The whole variable domain, filled in from reference TRBV5-1 and TRBJ2-1, reads KAGVTQTPRYLIKTRGQQVTLSCSPISGHRSVSWYQQTPGQGLQFLFEYFSETQRNKGNFPGRFSGRQFSNSRSEMNVSTLELGDSALYLCASSSLRGGNEQFFGPGTRLTVL.

The V and J genes are TRBV29-1 and TRBJ1-2; possibly TRBD1 for D (5 bases). Germline V lookup: CDR1 SQVTM, CDR2 ANQGSEA. V lost 4 bases to trimming and J lost 8 bases, with 14 bases between them. The CDR3 is 12 amino acids. The DNA of the CDR3 is TGCAGCGTTGCCGCCCGGGGGGGAGGCTACACCTTC. Its protein is CSVAARGGGYTF.

This chain uses TRBV24-1 with TRBJ2-5, with D perhaps TRBD1 (7 bases). V was cut by 2 bases and J by 5 bases, with 14 bases left in between. Germline CDR1 reads KGHDR; CDR2 reads SFDVKD. CDR3 size: 15 residues. CDR3 in amino acids: CATSDSTGAGETQYF. The CDR3 coding sequence is TGTGCCACCAGTGATTCTACAGGGGCGGGGGAGACCCAGTACTTC.

This chain uses TRBV7-2 with TRBJ2-1, with D perhaps matching TRBD1 (6 bases). The CDR3 is made up of 16 amino acids. The germline V gene has CDR1 SGHTA and CDR2 FQGNSA. Trimming pared 5 bases from V and 2 bases from J, leaving 16 bases between. CDR3 sequence: CASSAGLGAPYNEQFF. The CDR3 DNA follows: TGTGCCAGCAGCGCTGGTCTGGGGGCCCCCTACAATGAGCAGTTCTTC.

This clonotype has only a few counts. Given a much more abundant clone one base away, this may be a read error. The rearrangement joins TRBV29-1 to TRBJ2-5; D is undetermined. Germline V gene lookup returns CDR1 SQVTM and CDR2 ANQGSEA. The CDR3 covers 11 residues. With 7 bases removed from V and 5 bases from J, the gap between germline ends came to 11 bases. The DNA for the CDR3 is TGCAGCGGTGGAGTATCGGAGACCCAGTACTTC. Translated: CSGGVSETQYF.

This clonotype showed up just a few times. The chain joins TRBV28 to TRBJ2-1, with 15 bases matching TRBD2. This CDR3 spans 18 amino acids. Unmatched junction bases numbered 7, after V lost 7 bases and J lost 0 bases. Germline CDR1 is MDHEN and CDR2 is SYDVKM. The CDR3: CASKRGTSGRSSYNEQFF. The DNA of the CDR3 is TGTGCCAGCAAACGGGGGACTAGCGGGAGGAGCTCCTACAATGAGCAGTTCTTC. Complete variable domain (other parts from reference TRBV28 and TRBJ2-1): DVKVTQSSRYLVKRTGEKVFLECVQDMDHENMFWYRQDPGLGLRLIYFSYDVKMKEKGDIPEGYSVSREKKERFSLILESASTNQTSMYLCASKRGTSGRSSYNEQFFGPGTRLTVL.

This clonotype is categorized as large. The CDR3 region has the DNA TGCAGCGTTCATTCTGTCGGGGAGACCTATGGCTACACCTTC. It specifies CSVHSVGETYGYTF. The gene calls are TRBV29-1 and TRBJ1-2; D call uncertain. Germline V gene sequence: CDR1 SQVTM, CDR2 ANQGSEA. V was clipped by 5 bases and J by 4 bases, with 17 bases between them. The CDR3 consists of 14 residues.

This clonotype is a singleton in its sample. The rearrangement links TRBV7-2 to TRBJ2-3; D is undetermined. Germline V CDR1 and CDR2: SGHTA, FQGNSA. Trimming cost V 5 bases and J 1 base, with 13 bases left between them. This CDR3 is 15 amino acids long. This CDR3 reads CASSTLKVGTDTQYF. CDR3 bases: TGTGCCAGCAGCACCCTTAAGGTGGGCACAGATACGCAGTATTTT.

This clonotype was seen a handful of times. The chain combines TRBV27 with TRBJ2-1, with 10 bases fitting TRBD2. Germline CDR1 reads MNHEY; CDR2 reads SMNVEV (reference sequence). V shed 4 bases, J shed 7 bases, and the junction held 10 bases outside the gene matches. The CDR3 runs to 16 residues. The CDR3 DNA is TGTGCCAGCAGTTCGCGGCGACTAGCGGGTATGAATGAGCAGTTCTTC. This gives the protein CASSSRRLAGMNEQFF.

This chain joins TRBV5-8 and TRBJ2-5, with D perhaps assigned TRBD1 or TRBD2 (5 bases each). Germline values: CDR1 SGHTS, CDR2 YDEGEE. Trimming took off 6 bases at V and 5 bases at J, with 14 bases between the two ends. The CDR3 is 13 amino acids. DNA for the CDR3: TGTGCCAGCACGGCACGAGGGACGGAGACCCAGTACTTC. It yields the protein CASTARGTETQYF. Drawing the rest from reference TRBV5-8 and TRBJ2-5, the complete variable domain is EAGVTQSPTHLIKTRGQQATLRCSPISGHTSVYWYQQALGLGLQFLLWYDEGEERNRGNFPPRFSGRQFPNYSSELNVNALELEDSALYLCASTARGTETQYFGPGTRLLVL.

The chain recombines TRBV7-9 with TRBJ1-2; 8 nucleotides line up with TRBD1. Germline assignment: CDR1 SEHNR and CDR2 FQNEAQ (reference sequence). The V and J ends lost 4 bases and 7 bases, in that order; junction bases with no gene match: 11. CDR3 length: 15 residues. CDR3 sequence reads: CASSSDDRGEVGYTF. CDR3 in DNA: TGTGCCAGCAGCTCTGACGACAGGGGCGAGGTTGGCTACACCTTC.

The chain is built from TRBV29-1 and TRBJ2-1, with D hard to call. The end of the DNA is better explained by TRBJ2-7, so the J call may be wrong. Germline CDR1 is SQVTM and CDR2 is ANQGSEA. This CDR3 spans 20 amino acids. CDR3 loop: CSVEGLLILEVRRSYNEQYF. CDR3 sequence (DNA): TGCAGCGTTGAAGGCCTTCTTATTTTGGAAGTGAGGAGATCCTACAATGAGCAGTACTTC.

As for this clonotype: A much bigger clone sits one base away, suggesting this may be a read error. This chain joins TRBV5-1 and TRBJ2-1; 11 bases are shared with TRBD1. Germline trimming cut 0 bases from V and 6 bases from J; bases unmatched to any gene: 5. Germline CDR1 reads SGHRS; CDR2 reads YFSETQ. The CDR3 loop spans 16 amino acids. The CDR3 bases are TGCGCCAGCAGCTTGGCTGTGGGACAGGGGGGCAATGAGCAGTTCTTC. Protein: CASSLAVGQGGNEQFF.

The CDR3 DNA reads TGTGCCACCAGAGCCACGGTGGTAACCTACGAGCAGTACTTC. Translated: CATRATVVTYEQYF. V usage is TRBV28 and J usage is TRBJ2-7; D ambiguous. Germline assignment: CDR1 MDHEN and CDR2 SYDVKM. The CDR3 extends over 14 amino acids. V dropped 10 bases and J dropped 2 bases, with 18 bases sitting between them.